Below are 10 T cell receptor beta chains sequenced from a single sample in a study of tumor-infiltrating lymphocytes in localized non-small cell lung cancer. Profiling relied on immunoSEQ multiplex PCR, and the TCRdb table lists in-frame clones only, not all of them. In the table there are 15,000 to 20,000 clones, roughly three quarters of which are singletons. Sequencing used lung tumor tissue. Receptor source: a human donor with non-small cell lung cancer.

This clone was seen only a few times. The gene calls are TRBV7-2 and TRBJ2-5, with 7 bases fitting TRBD2. Germline trimming cut 5 bases from V and 5 bases from J; bases unmatched to any gene: 5. From germline, CDR1 is SGHTA and CDR2 FQGNSA. The CDR3 covers 13 residues. The CDR3 sequence is CASSVRTSETQYF. The CDR3 DNA reads as TGTGCCAGCAGCGTAAGGACTAGTGAGACCCAGTACTTC.

The chain combines TRBV5-3 with TRBJ1-2; 7 bases map to TRBD1. TRBV5-3 is an ORF for which the function is uncertain. CDR3 size: 13 residues. The V and J ends lost 5 bases and 2 bases, in that order; junction bases with no gene match: 3. CDR3 in amino acids: CARRGGQNYGYTF. The CDR3 DNA is TGTGCCAGAAGGGGGGGACAGAACTATGGCTACACCTTC.

The chain is built from TRBV18 and TRBJ2-2, with D maybe TRBD2 (5 bases). The CDR3 spans 16 residues. The ends were cut back, 3 bases at V and 1 base at J, with 12 bases in the middle. Per germline, CDR1 KGHSH and CDR2 LQKENI. The CDR3 DNA is TGTGCCAGCTCACCGAGTCGGAGGAGGAACACCGGGGAGCTGTTTTTT. Its translation is CASSPSRRRNTGELFF.

The CDR3 loop is CASSDGPTGTNEKLFF. The CDR3 nucleotides are TGTGCCAGCAGTGACGGTCCGACAGGGACTAATGAAAAACTGTTTTTT. J is TRBJ1-4 and V is TRBV25-1; 7 nucleotides match TRBD1. V was pared by 3 bases and J by 2 bases, with 6 bases of the junction left unmatched. Germline V gene sequence: CDR1 MGHDK, CDR2 SYGVNS. The CDR3 extends over 16 amino acids.

The CDR3 DNA is TGCGCCAGCAGCCAAGATGTCCAGCAAGGTGGCTACACCTTC. Encoded protein: CASSQDVQQGGYTF. V gene TRBV4-3 combines with J gene TRBJ1-2; D is unclear. The CDR3 is 14 amino acids. V gave up 0 bases and J gave up 7 bases, with 12 bases separating them. CDR1 LGHNA and CDR2 YSLEER come from the germline V gene.

This CDR3 reads CASSLAQSQGSEAFF. As DNA, the CDR3 is TGTGCCAGCAGCTTAGCGCAGAGTCAGGGATCTGAAGCTTTCTTT. This sequence joins TRBV7-2 and TRBJ1-1; TRBD1 is a possible D gene (5 bases). Trimming shortened V by 0 bases and J by 6 bases, and 14 bases separated the two germline ends. Germline values: CDR1 SGHTA, CDR2 FQGNSA. This CDR3 comprises 15 residues.

The chain is built from TRBV19 and TRBJ2-4; TRBD2 might be the D (5 bases). Trimming left V 7 bases short and J 5 bases short, with 12 bases between. The germline V gene encodes CDR1 LNHDA and CDR2 SQIVND (reference sequence). The length of the CDR3 is 13 residues. CDR3 amino acids: CASTPAGENIQYF. CDR3 DNA: TGTGCCAGTACCCCTGCCGGGGAAAACATTCAGTACTTC.

This rearrangement joins TRBV27 to TRBJ1-1; D uncertain. The CDR3 loop spans 13 amino acids. Per germline, CDR1 MNHEY and CDR2 SMNVEV (reference sequence). V was shortened by 5 bases and J by 3 bases, with 10 bases between the two germline ends. As DNA, the CDR3 is TGTGCCAGCAGTATACAGATGGACACTGAAGCTTTCTTT. This codes for CASSIQMDTEAFF.

The chain combines TRBV4-1 with TRBJ1-1; possible D gene TRBD1, 5 bases. V shed 0 bases and J shed 1 base, with 12 bases lying between them. This CDR3 region has 16 residues. Germline V gene lookup returns CDR1 MGHRA and CDR2 YSYEKL. The CDR3 loop reads CASSQDPGTENTEAFF. The CDR3 coding sequence is TGCGCCAGCAGCCAAGACCCCGGGACCGAGAACACTGAAGCTTTCTTT.

The genes are TRBV28 and TRBJ1-2, with TRBD1 matching 7 bases. The CDR3 consists of 13 residues. In germline, CDR1 is MDHEN, CDR2 SYDVKM. V gave up 6 bases and J gave up 4 bases; unmatched junction bases: 5. This CDR3 is CASRATGPYGYTF. In DNA, the CDR3 is TGTGCCAGCAGAGCGACAGGGCCCTATGGCTACACCTTC.